This T cell receptor (beta chain) is from a study of early T cells in non-severe SARS-CoV-2 infection. The germline V gene has CDR1 SGHTA and CDR2 FQGNSA. The CDR3 sequence is 14 residues long. Trimming stripped 5 bases from V and 5 bases from J, with 13 bases between. This clonotype has a count of ten or more. Via MiXCR, TCRdb re-called the 5' RACE reads, giving one row per CDR3 protein. The sample has tens of thousands of distinct CDR3 sequences; approximately 12% are singletons. The sequence came from an adult who was a healthcare worker with PCR-confirmed SARS-CoV-2 infection or an uninfected control (not recorded which). The material sequenced was whole blood, taken at baseline. V is TRBV7-2 and J is TRBJ1-5; D may be TRBD1 (6 bases). CDR3 in amino acids: CASSLGRGDQPQHF. The CDR3 nucleotides are TGTGCCAGCAGCCTGGGCAGGGGAGATCAGCCCCAGCATTTT.